The present T cell receptor (beta chain) was sequenced within a study of T cell responses to AZD1222 COVID-19 vaccine (dated by TCRdb to about 2021). Turning to the overall study: AZD1222 recipients with second doses at about 4 weeks or about 12 weeks were pooled, because spike-specific TCR depth and breadth did not differ between schedules. Trial participants were enrolled by age into 18-55, 56-69 and 70-plus year subgroups, with around 150, 28 and 57 TCR-sequenced participants respectively. TCR sequencing covered 233 trial participants: roughly 200 given two doses of AZD1222 and 26 given two doses of MenACWY control vaccine.

The sample's time point label, decoded: baseline before first vaccination. The vaccinee samples were drawn from two UK trials, COV001 and COV002, one of which was a single-blind randomized controlled phase 2/3 trial testing AZD1222 (ChAdOx1 nCoV-19) in healthy adults. For TCRbeta chain sequencing, PBMC samples from trial participants were taken at day 0 and at day 28 after the second dose. As concerns this clone: It lacks a known antigen. No much larger clonotype is one base removed from it; base qualities were not supplied.

The CDR3 regions of human TCRbeta chains were analyzed by immunosequencing. From the authors' description of their analysis: TCRs in the repertoires were matched against a reference library of SARS-CoV-2-specific TCRs that had been generated with the MIRA antigen-specificity platform. Breadth was defined as the fraction of unique TCRs that were SARS-CoV-2-associated, and depth was defined as the fraction of total T cells that were SARS-CoV-2-associated. Using the MIRA data, each spike-specific TCR was mapped to the spike region that the TCR reacts to and placed in a CD4 or CD8 class. Log10-transformed breadth and depth values were compared by one-way ANOVA with Sidak's multiple comparisons tests. Drawn from immuneACCESS, this table holds only the in-frame rearrangements with V and J called that TCRdb kept. Clones are partly lost; checked studies trace under half to an unresolved V gene and leave the rest unexplained. V, J and clone size reflect that table, while D and trimming were determined from the DNA. This sample is represented by about 120,000 clones; roughly 89% of them were singletons. Less than 6.5% of the sample lies in the top ten.

The research as a whole found: Spike-specific TCR breadth and depth rose significantly after two AZD1222 doses compared with day 0 and with MenACWY recipients. Reportedly, close to half of the unique spike-specific TCRs recognized epitopes lying outside the regions that are mutated in the B.1.351 and B.1.1.7 variants. Participants were mostly white British and included more females than males, and it was suggested by the authors that clonal diversity may have been underestimated. Conclusions about previously exposed vaccinees were limited because only a handful of AZD1222 recipients were SARS-CoV-2 seropositive at baseline. The vaccine-associated CD4 TCRs covered the entire spike protein, and the dominant responses fell in regions 160-218 and 743-854. In the small 56-69-year group, the increase in depth fell short of significance, most likely because of low power. Because no samples from the day 14 peak response were available, repertoires could be characterized only after the peak T cell response.

The germline ends are 30 bases apart after V is trimmed by 9 bases and J by 8 bases. Its CDR3 holds 18 amino acids, cysteine through phenylalanine. Of the read, only the CDR3 DNA is kept; its 54 bases are in frame from base 1. CDR1 and CDR2, per the germline V gene, are KGHDR and SFDVKD. This TCR was sampled from an adult in good health. The V gene is TRBV24-1 and the J gene is TRBJ1-4; D gene: possibly TRBD1, on 6 matching bases. The material was peripheral blood, obtained on day 0 of AZD1222 vaccination. The CDR3 protein sequence reads: CATVELLPGVRGDEKLFF. The nucleotide sequence is given as TGTGCCACCGTAGAGTTGCTGCCCGGGGTCAGGGGAGACGAAAAACTGTTTTTT.